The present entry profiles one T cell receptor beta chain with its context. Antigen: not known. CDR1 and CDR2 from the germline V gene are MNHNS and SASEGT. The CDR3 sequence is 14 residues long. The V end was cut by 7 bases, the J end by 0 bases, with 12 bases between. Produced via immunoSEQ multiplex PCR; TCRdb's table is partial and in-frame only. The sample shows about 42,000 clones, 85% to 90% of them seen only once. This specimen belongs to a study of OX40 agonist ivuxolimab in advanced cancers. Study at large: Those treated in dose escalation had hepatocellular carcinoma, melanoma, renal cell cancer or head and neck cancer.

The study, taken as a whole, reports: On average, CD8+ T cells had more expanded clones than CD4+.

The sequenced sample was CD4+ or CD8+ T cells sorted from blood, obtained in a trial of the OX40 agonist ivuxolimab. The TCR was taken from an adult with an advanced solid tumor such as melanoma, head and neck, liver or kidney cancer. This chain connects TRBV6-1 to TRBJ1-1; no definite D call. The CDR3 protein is CASIRNNLNTEAFF. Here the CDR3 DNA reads TGTGCCAGCATACGGAACAATTTGAACACTGAAGCTTTCTTT.